The following is a T cell receptor (beta chain) sequence with its context. The antigen is undetermined. This sample was taken from a study of cytomegalovirus exposure and HLA in healthy donors. With V trimmed by 5 bases and J by 5 bases, 11 bases remained unmatched. CDR1 and CDR2 from the germline V gene are SGDLS and YYNGEE. This CDR3 has 16 residues. Findings and caveats of the study: TCR beta V- and J-gene trimming, according to a later analysis, was linked to a missense DCLRE1C variant. It was in a later analysis that TCR association rates were seen to vary by HLA locus, highest for DRB1 and lowest for HLA-C. Apparent HLA restriction characterized most CMV-associated TCR beta chains in a later analysis.

Healthy bone marrow donors made up the donors. In the PCR, 60 Vbeta and 13 Jbeta primers were used. Generated by immunoSEQ multiplex PCR, the TCRdb table keeps only in-frame clones and is missing some. The sample lists 150,000 to 200,000 clones, 60% to 85% seen once, with over 1.5% in the top ten. The sequenced sample was PBMCs. The clonotype originates from a girl under 18 in good health and CMV-seropositive. The rearrangement links TRBV9 to TRBJ2-2, with 8 nucleotides matching TRBD1. CDR3 DNA: TGTGCCAGCAGGGGGGGCCAGGGGGCGGTAACCGGGGAGCTGTTTTTT. Protein product: CASRGGQGAVTGELFF.